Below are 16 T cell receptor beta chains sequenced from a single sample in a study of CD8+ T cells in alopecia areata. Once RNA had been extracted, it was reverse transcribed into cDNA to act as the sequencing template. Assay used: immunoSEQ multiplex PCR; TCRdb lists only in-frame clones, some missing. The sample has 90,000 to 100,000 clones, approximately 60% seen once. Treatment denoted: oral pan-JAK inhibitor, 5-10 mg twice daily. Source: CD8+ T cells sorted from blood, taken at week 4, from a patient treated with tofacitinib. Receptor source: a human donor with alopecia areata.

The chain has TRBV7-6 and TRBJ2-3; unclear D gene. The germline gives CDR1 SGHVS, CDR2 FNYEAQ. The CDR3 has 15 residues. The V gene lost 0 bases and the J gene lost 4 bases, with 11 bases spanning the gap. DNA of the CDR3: TGTGCCAGCAGCTTAGCTGTACGGAGTGCAGATACGCAGTATTTT. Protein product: CASSLAVRSADTQYF.

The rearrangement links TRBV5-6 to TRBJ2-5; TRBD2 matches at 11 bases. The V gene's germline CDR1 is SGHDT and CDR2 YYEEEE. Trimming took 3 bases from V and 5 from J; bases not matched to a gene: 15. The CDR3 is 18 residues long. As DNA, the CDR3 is TGTGCCAGCAGCTCCCGCAGTAGCGGGGGGGCGCTCTGGGAGACCCAGTACTTC. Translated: CASSSRSSGGALWETQYF.

CDR3 amino acids: CAWSVLYSFGRDNTGELFF. The CDR3 DNA follows: TGTGCCTGGAGTGTACTATATAGTTTTGGCAGGGACAACACCGGGGAGCTGTTTTTT. This chain connects TRBV30 to TRBJ2-2; either TRBD1 or TRBD2 may fit D (5 bases each). V gave up 0 bases and J gave up 2 bases, with 22 bases separating them. CDR1 and CDR2 (germline): GTSNPN, SVGIG (reference sequence). This CDR3 is built from 19 residues.

CDR3 nucleotides: TGTGCCTGGAGTGTATTATTGGGGACTGAAGCTTTCTTT. It encodes CAWSVLLGTEAFF. The gene calls are TRBV30 and TRBJ1-1; no definite D call. This CDR3 has 13 amino acids. Trimming pared 0 bases from V and 5 bases from J, leaving 10 bases between. Germline V gene sequence: CDR1 GTSNPN, CDR2 SVGIG (reference sequence).

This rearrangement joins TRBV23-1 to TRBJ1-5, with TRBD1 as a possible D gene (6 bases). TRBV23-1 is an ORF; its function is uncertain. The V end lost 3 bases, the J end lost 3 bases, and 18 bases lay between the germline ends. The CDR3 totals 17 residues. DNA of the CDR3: TGCGCCAGCAGTCAGTTTTTCAGGGGAAGAGTCAATCAGCCCCAGCATTTT. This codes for CASSQFFRGRVNQPQHF.

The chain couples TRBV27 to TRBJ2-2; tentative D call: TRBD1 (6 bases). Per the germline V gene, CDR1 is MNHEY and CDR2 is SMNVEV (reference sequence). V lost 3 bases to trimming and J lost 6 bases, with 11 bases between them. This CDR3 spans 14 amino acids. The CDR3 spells CASSLWTVPGELFF. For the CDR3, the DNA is TGTGCCAGCAGTTTGTGGACAGTTCCCGGGGAGCTGTTTTTT.

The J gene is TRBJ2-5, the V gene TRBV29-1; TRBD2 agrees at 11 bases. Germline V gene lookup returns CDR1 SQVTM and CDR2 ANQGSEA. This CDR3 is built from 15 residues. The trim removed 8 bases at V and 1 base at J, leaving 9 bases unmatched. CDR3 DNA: TGCAGCTACTCCGGGACTAGCGGCTTCCAAGAGACCCAGTACTTC. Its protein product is CSYSGTSGFQETQYF.

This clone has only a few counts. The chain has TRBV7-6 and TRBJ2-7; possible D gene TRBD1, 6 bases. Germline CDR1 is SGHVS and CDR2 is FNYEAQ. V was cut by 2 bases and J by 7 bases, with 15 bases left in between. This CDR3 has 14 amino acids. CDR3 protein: CASSLYTGPREQYF. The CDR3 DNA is TGTGCCAGCAGCTTATATACAGGGCCGAGGGAGCAGTACTTC.

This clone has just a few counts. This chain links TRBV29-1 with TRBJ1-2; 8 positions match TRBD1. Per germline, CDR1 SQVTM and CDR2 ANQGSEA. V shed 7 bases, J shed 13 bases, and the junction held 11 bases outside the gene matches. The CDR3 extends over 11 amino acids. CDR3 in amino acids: CSARTDRVFTF. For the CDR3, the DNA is TGCAGCGCACGGACGGACAGGGTGTTCACCTTC. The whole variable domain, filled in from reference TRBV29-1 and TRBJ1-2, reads SAVISQKPSRDICQRGTSLTIQCQVDSQVTMMFWYRQQPGQSLTLIATANQGSEATYESGFVIDKFPISRPNLTFSTLTVSNMSPEDSSIYLCSARTDRVFTFGSGTRLTVV.

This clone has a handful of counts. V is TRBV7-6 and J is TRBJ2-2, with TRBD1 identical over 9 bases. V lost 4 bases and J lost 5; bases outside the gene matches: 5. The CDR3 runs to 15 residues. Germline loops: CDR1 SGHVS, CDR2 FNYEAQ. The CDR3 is CASSYRGPPTGELFF. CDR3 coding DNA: TGTGCCAGCAGCTACAGGGGGCCTCCAACCGGGGAGCTGTTTTTT.

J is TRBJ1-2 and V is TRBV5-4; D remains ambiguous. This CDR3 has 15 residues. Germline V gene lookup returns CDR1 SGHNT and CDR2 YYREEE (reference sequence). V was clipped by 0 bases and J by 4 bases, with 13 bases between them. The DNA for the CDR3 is TGTGCCAGCAGCTTGGCAGTGATGGGGTCCTATGGCTACACCTTC. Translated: CASSLAVMGSYGYTF.

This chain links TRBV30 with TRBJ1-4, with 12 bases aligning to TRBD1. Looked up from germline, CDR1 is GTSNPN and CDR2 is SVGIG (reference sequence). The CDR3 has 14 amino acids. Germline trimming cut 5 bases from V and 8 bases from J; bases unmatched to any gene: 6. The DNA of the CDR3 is TGTGCCTGGGATACCGGGACAGGGGGCGAAAAACTGTTTTTT. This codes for CAWDTGTGGEKLFF.

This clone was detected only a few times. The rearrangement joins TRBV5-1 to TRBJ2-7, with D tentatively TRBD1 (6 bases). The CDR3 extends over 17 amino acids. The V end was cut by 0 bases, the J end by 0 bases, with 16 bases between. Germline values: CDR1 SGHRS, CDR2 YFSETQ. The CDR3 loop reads CASSLVKRGRSSYEQYF. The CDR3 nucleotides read TGCGCCAGCAGCTTGGTAAAAAGGGGGAGATCCTCCTACGAGCAGTACTTC.

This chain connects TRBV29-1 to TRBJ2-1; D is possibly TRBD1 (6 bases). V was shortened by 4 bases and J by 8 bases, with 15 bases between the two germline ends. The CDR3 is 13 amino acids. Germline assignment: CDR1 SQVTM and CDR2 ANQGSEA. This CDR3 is CSVGTQGSYEQFF. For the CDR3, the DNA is TGCAGCGTTGGCACCCAGGGGAGCTATGAGCAGTTCTTC.

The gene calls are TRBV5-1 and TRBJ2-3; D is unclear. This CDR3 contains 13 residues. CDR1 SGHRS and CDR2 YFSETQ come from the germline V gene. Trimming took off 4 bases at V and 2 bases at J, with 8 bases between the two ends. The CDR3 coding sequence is TGCGCCAGCAGCCCGGAAGTCACAGATACGCAGTATTTT. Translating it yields CASSPEVTDTQYF.

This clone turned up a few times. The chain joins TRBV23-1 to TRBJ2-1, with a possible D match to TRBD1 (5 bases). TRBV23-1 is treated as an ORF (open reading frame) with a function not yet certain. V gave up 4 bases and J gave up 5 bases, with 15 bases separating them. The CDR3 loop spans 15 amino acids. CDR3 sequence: CASSLTDGFNNEQFF. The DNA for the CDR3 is TGCGCCAGCAGTCTGACAGACGGATTCAACAATGAGCAGTTCTTC.